Below are 28 T cell receptor beta chains sequenced from a single sample in a study of chemoradiotherapy in HPV16-positive cancers. The protocol was immunoSEQ multiplex PCR, while the TCRdb copy is restricted to in-frame clones and leaves out a portion. The sample holds approximately 14,000 clones, approximately 90% seen once. This specimen consisted of blood, obtained from a patient who underwent chemoradiotherapy. The receptors come from a human donor with HPV-associated anogenital cancer.

The genes are TRBV11-1 and TRBJ2-6, with 8 nucleotides matching TRBD2. Germline V gives CDR1 SGHAT, CDR2 FQDESV (reference sequence). J lost 3 bases, V lost 5 bases, and 9 bases had no gene match. The CDR3 runs 17 residues. This chain's CDR3 is CASSVGLAFGGANVLTF. In DNA form, the CDR3 reads TGTGCCAGCAGCGTTGGACTAGCTTTCGGTGGGGCCAACGTCCTGACTTTC.

This clone was picked up one time. The gene calls are TRBV18 and TRBJ2-1, with D perhaps given as TRBD1 or TRBD2 (6 bases each). The germline V gene encodes CDR1 KGHSH and CDR2 LQKENI. The CDR3 is 15 amino acids. Trimming removed 3 bases from V and 3 bases from J, with 12 bases in between. Written as DNA, the CDR3 is TGTGCCAGCTCACCCGGGGGCGTTGACTACAATGAGCAGTTCTTC. Residues: CASSPGGVDYNEQFF.

This clone was recorded a few times. J is TRBJ2-3 and V is TRBV7-3; D may be TRBD1 (5 bases). The CDR3 extends over 13 amino acids. V was cut by 4 bases and J by 5 bases, with 10 bases left in between. Per the germline V gene, CDR1 is SGHTA and CDR2 is FQGTGA. The CDR3 here is CASSSGSRDTQYF. CDR3 sequence (DNA): TGTGCCAGCAGCTCAGGGTCCCGAGATACGCAGTATTTT.

The V gene is TRBV6-5, the J gene TRBJ1-1; D gene uncertain. The germline V and J ends were trimmed by 4 bases and 0 bases, with 12 bases remaining between them. The germline gives CDR1 MNHEY, CDR2 SVGAGI. The CDR3 is 15 amino acids. The DNA of the CDR3 is TGTGCCAGCAGTTTGGGCGGTGGGGTGAACACTGAAGCTTTCTTT. Amino acid sequence: CASSLGGGVNTEAFF.

The chain joins TRBV13 to TRBJ1-6; D ambiguous. CDR1 and CDR2 (germline): PRHDT, FYEKMQ (reference sequence). The CDR3 is made up of 17 amino acids. Trimming cost V 0 bases and J 2 bases, with 11 bases left between them. The CDR3: CASSLGRGSAYNSPLHF. DNA for the CDR3: TGTGCCAGCAGCTTAGGCCGGGGTAGCGCCTATAATTCACCCCTCCACTTT.

This chain links TRBV6-5 with TRBJ1-3; D not resolved. The V end lost 0 bases, the J end lost 6 bases, and 12 bases lay between the germline ends. The CDR3 sequence is 15 residues long. Looked up from germline, CDR1 is MNHEY and CDR2 is SVGAGI. CDR3 DNA sequence: TGTGCCAGCAGTTACTCCGGGCAGCATGTAAACACCATATATTTT. It encodes CASSYSGQHVNTIYF.

The rearrangement links TRBV14 to TRBJ1-3; the D gene is possibly TRBD1 (6 bases). Germline V lookup: CDR1 SGHDN, CDR2 FVKESK. The CDR3 runs 17 residues. V gave up 0 bases and J gave up 4 bases, with 16 bases separating them. CDR3 DNA sequence: TGTGCCAGCAGCCAAGATAATGGGGGGGCCATGGGAAACACCATATATTTT. This codes for CASSQDNGGAMGNTIYF.

This chain links TRBV7-9 with TRBJ2-3; D gene uncertain. The V end was cut by 1 base, the J end by 4 bases, with 3 bases between. CDR3 size: 12 residues. Germline CDR1 and CDR2: SEHNR and FQNEAQ (reference sequence). CDR3 amino acids: CASSLGADTQYF. CDR3 in DNA: TGTGCCAGCAGCTTAGGGGCAGATACGCAGTATTTT.

This chain uses TRBV9 with TRBJ2-5, with D tentatively TRBD2 (5 bases). Trimming pared 2 bases from V and 7 bases from J, leaving 9 bases between. The CDR3 is made up of 12 amino acids. Germline CDR1 is SGDLS and CDR2 is YYNGEE. The CDR3 protein is CASSVAGGTQYF. CDR3 in DNA: TGTGCCAGCAGCGTGGCGGGCGGGACCCAGTACTTC.

The CDR3 reads CASSPLDVGTGELFF. CDR3 nucleotide sequence: TGTGCCAGCTCACCGTTAGATGTTGGCACCGGGGAGCTGTTTTTT. The V gene is TRBV18, the J gene TRBJ2-2; unclear D gene. In germline, CDR1 is KGHSH, CDR2 LQKENI. The length of the CDR3 is 15 residues. V lost 3 bases, J lost 4 bases, and 12 bases lay in between.

This clone has just one count. This chain links TRBV7-3 with TRBJ2-5; 9 nucleotides agree with TRBD1. CDR3 length: 15 residues. Per the germline V gene, CDR1 is SGHTA and CDR2 is FQGTGA. V was clipped by 5 bases and J by 5 bases; unmatched bases: 9. This chain's CDR3 is CASSIGTGGPETQYF. The CDR3 coding sequence is TGTGCCAGCAGCATTGGAACAGGGGGCCCGGAGACCCAGTACTTC.

The chain joins TRBV7-9 to TRBJ2-7; 8 bases line up with TRBD1. The J segment lost 5 bases and the V segment lost 1 base, leaving 4 bases of the junction unmatched. There are 14 residues in the CDR3. Germline V gene data show CDR1 as SEHNR and CDR2 as FQNEAQ (reference sequence). The CDR3, as DNA: TGTGCCAGCAGCTTAGTAGGACAGGGCCACGAGCAGTACTTC. This sequence encodes CASSLVGQGHEQYF.

Only a few counts were recorded for this clone. The chain carries TRBV4-2 and TRBJ1-2; 10 nucleotides match TRBD1. The germline gives CDR1 LGHNA, CDR2 YNFKEQ. After removal of 1 base from V and 4 bases from J, the junction contained 0 bases not matched to a gene. The CDR3 extends over 14 amino acids. This CDR3 reads CASSQGTGGYGYTF. Here the CDR3 DNA reads TGTGCCAGCAGCCAAGGGACAGGGGGCTATGGCTACACCTTC.

V usage is TRBV6-4 and J usage is TRBJ1-5, with D unresolved. Germline CDR1 MRHNA, CDR2 SNTAGT. Trimming removed 8 bases at V and 6 bases at J, with 14 bases between. The length of the CDR3 is 13 residues. CDR3 DNA: TGTGCCAGCCATGGCGGGGAGAGTCAGCCCCAGCATTTT. Translating gives CASHGGESQPQHF.

The chain uses TRBV19 and TRBJ1-1; D gene unclear. V shed 4 bases and J shed 0 bases, with 18 bases lying between them. The length of the CDR3 is 17 residues. Germline V gene lookup returns CDR1 LNHDA and CDR2 SQIVND (reference sequence). CDR3 protein: CASSTGRIRLLNTEAFF. The CDR3, as DNA: TGTGCCAGTAGTACGGGGAGGATTCGGCTTTTGAACACTGAAGCTTTCTTT.

The chain links TRBV4-1 to TRBJ1-4, with D maybe TRBD1 (5 bases). CDR1 MGHRA and CDR2 YSYEKL come from the germline V gene. V lost 0 bases to trimming and J lost 7 bases, with 15 bases between them. The CDR3 length is 16 residues. The DNA for the CDR3 is TGCGCCAGCAGCCAAGATCGGGGCAGAGGGAGTGAAAAACTGTTTTTT. Residues: CASSQDRGRGSEKLFF.

The rearrangement uses TRBV5-5 and TRBJ2-1; TRBD1 aligns across 9 bases. Per the germline V gene, CDR1 is SGHKS and CDR2 is YYEKEE (reference sequence). The CDR3 sequence is 15 residues long. Trimming at V came to 0 bases and at J to 4 bases, leaving 2 bases not matched to a gene. For the CDR3, the DNA is TGTGCCAGCAGCTTGGAGGGACAGGGTTACAATGAGCAGTTCTTC. Amino acids: CASSLEGQGYNEQFF.

The chain carries TRBV6-5 and TRBJ1-1, with D hard to call. The CDR3 is 14 residues long. Germline CDR1 reads MNHEY; CDR2 reads SVGAGI. V was cut by 4 bases and J by 1 base, with 10 bases left in between. The CDR3, as DNA: TGTGCCAGCAGTTCAAGGCCAACGAACACTGAAGCTTTCTTT. It encodes CASSSRPTNTEAFF.

This clone appeared a single time. The chain joins TRBV5-5 to TRBJ2-5, with D perhaps being TRBD1 or TRBD2 (5 bases each). The CDR3 is 13 residues long. V lost 1 base and J lost 5, with 9 bases in between. The V gene's germline CDR1 is SGHKS and CDR2 YYEKEE (reference sequence). CDR3: CASSLPGAETQYF. CDR3 nucleotide sequence: TGTGCCAGCAGCTTGCCCGGGGCCGAGACCCAGTACTTC.

For the CDR3, the DNA is TGTGCCTGGAGTAAACAGGGGAGCAGCACCGGGGAGCTGTTTTTT. It codes for CAWSKQGSSTGELFF. The J gene is TRBJ2-2, the V gene TRBV30; TRBD1 matches at 7 bases. With V trimmed by 2 bases and J by 4 bases, 7 bases remained unmatched. This CDR3 has 15 amino acids. Germline loops: CDR1 GTSNPN, CDR2 SVGIG (reference sequence).

The J gene is TRBJ2-7, the V gene TRBV6-6, with TRBD2 identical over 7 bases. Trimming at V came to 6 bases and at J to 2 bases, leaving 7 bases not matched to a gene. The germline gives CDR1 MNHNY, CDR2 SVGAGI (reference sequence). The CDR3 length is 14 residues. Here the CDR3 reads CASRAGTTPYEQYF. The CDR3 DNA reads TGTGCCAGCAGAGCCGGGACTACTCCCTACGAGCAGTACTTC.

This clone was observed once. The chain links TRBV20-1 to TRBJ2-3; D not resolved. Trimming removed 5 bases at V and 6 bases at J, with 9 bases between. The CDR3 spans 11 residues. Germline assignment: CDR1 DFQATT and CDR2 SNEGSKA (reference sequence). The CDR3 nucleotides are TGCAGTGCTCCTTTCCCCGATACGCAGTATTTT. It codes for CSAPFPDTQYF.

The rearrangement joins TRBV5-5 to TRBJ1-1, with D possibly TRBD1 on 6 matching bases. This CDR3 is 15 amino acids long. Between the trimmed V and J ends, which lost 6 bases and 0 bases, there was a span of 15 bases. Germline V gene lookup returns CDR1 SGHKS and CDR2 YYEKEE (reference sequence). The CDR3 is CASTYPDRMNTEAFF. As DNA, the CDR3 is TGTGCCAGCACGTATCCGGACAGAATGAACACTGAAGCTTTCTTT.

The chain is built from TRBV19 and TRBJ1-2; D uncertain. This CDR3 has 13 residues. V dropped 1 base and J dropped 5 bases, with 8 bases sitting between them. Germline V gives CDR1 LNHDA, CDR2 SQIVND (reference sequence). CDR3 DNA: TGTGCCAGTAGTATAGTGCCGCATTATGGCTACACCTTC. Encoded protein: CASSIVPHYGYTF.

The chain recombines TRBV27 with TRBJ2-5; D not certain. Germline CDR1 and CDR2: MNHEY and SMNVEV (reference sequence). This CDR3 has 15 amino acids. Trimming took 0 bases from V and 2 from J, leaving 10 bases between them. CDR3 bases: TGTGCCAGCAGTTTATCTTACCGAAATCAAGAGACCCAGTACTTC. Protein: CASSLSYRNQETQYF.

V is TRBV29-1 and J is TRBJ1-2; D gene ambiguous. Trimming took off 7 bases at V and 1 base at J, with 16 bases between the two ends. Germline assignment: CDR1 SQVTM and CDR2 ANQGSEA. There are 14 residues in the CDR3. The CDR3 DNA follows: TGCAGCGCTGATGGTGCCCCTGATAACTATGGCTACACCTTC. It translates to CSADGAPDNYGYTF.

The chain is built from TRBV4-2 and TRBJ2-1, with D maybe TRBD2 (7 bases). Germline V gene lookup returns CDR1 LGHNA and CDR2 YNFKEQ. This CDR3 has 16 amino acids. Trimming pared 1 base from V and 4 bases from J, leaving 14 bases between. DNA for the CDR3: TGTGCCAGCAGCCAAGCCCGAGGGGGGGGGTACAATGAGCAGTTCTTC. This encodes CASSQARGGGYNEQFF.

The V and J genes are TRBV18 and TRBJ1-2, with D unclear. Trimming pared 0 bases from V and 3 bases from J, leaving 5 bases between. This CDR3 contains 13 residues. CDR1 KGHSH and CDR2 LQKENI come from the germline V gene. Here the CDR3 reads CASSPPEDYGYTF. The CDR3, as DNA: TGTGCCAGCTCACCACCGGAGGACTATGGCTACACCTTC.